The clone carrying this T cell receptor (beta chain) was found many times. Its antigen is not known. This sample stems from a study of T cells in Graves' hyperthyroidism and ophthalmopathy. Study observations and caveats: Most expanded thyroid clonotypes above 0.001 also appeared in blood. Ophthalmopathy stood apart from stable hyperthyroidism in a 13 V-J model.

Amplified TCR beta CDR3 regions derived from RNA transcripts. Primed by the HTBI set, a first-round RT-PCR was run on the TCR CDR3. Each CDR3 protein gets one entry after TCRdb re-called the multiplex PCR reads with MiXCR. This table has 30,000 to 35,000 distinct CDR3 sequences, around 52% appearing once. The diagnoses drew upon clinical symptoms, serum thyroxine and TRAb, thyroid ultrasound and orbital computed tomography. Fresh peripheral blood, approximately 10 ml, yielded the PBMCs. The germline V gene has CDR1 MGHRA and CDR2 YSYEKL. The CDR3 length is 12 residues. V was shortened by 4 bases and J by 10 bases, with 11 bases between the two germline ends.

The V gene is TRBV4-1, the J gene TRBJ2-1, with a possible D match to TRBD2 (5 bases). The sequence derives from a woman between 40 and 55 years old with Graves' ophthalmopathy. Material: blood. The chain's CDR3 is CASSPGGEEQFF. CDR3 nucleotides: TGCGCCAGCAGCCCAGGAGGTGAGGAGCAGTTCTTC.